This T cell receptor (beta chain) derives from a study of post-analysis software for immune sequencing data. Of note for this clonotype: As yet, its antigen is unknown.

Trimming took 5 bases from V and 5 from J, leaving 16 bases between them. This CDR3 has 15 amino acids. The germline V gene has CDR1 MNHEY and CDR2 SMNVEV (reference sequence). Study-wide results and limits: TRBV5-6, TRBV5-1 and TRBV20-1 belonged to a set of about five TRBV segments that were more frequent in patients than controls. Samples sharing a preparation batch grouped tightly together when assessed by F measure.

Unique molecular identifiers were built into the TCR beta cDNA libraries. Each CDR3 protein gets one entry after TCRdb re-called the PCR reads with MiXCR. The repertoire holds 800,000 to 950,000 distinct CDR3 sequences, with approximately 57% as singletons. The chain recombines TRBV27 with TRBJ2-1, with a weak D call TRBD2 (6 bases). The sequenced sample was blood. The clonotype was recovered from a girl aged 10-17 years with multiple sclerosis. CDR3 protein: CASSPFPGLDNEQFF. As DNA, the CDR3 is TGTGCCAGCAGTCCATTTCCGGGACTCGACAATGAGCAGTTCTTC.